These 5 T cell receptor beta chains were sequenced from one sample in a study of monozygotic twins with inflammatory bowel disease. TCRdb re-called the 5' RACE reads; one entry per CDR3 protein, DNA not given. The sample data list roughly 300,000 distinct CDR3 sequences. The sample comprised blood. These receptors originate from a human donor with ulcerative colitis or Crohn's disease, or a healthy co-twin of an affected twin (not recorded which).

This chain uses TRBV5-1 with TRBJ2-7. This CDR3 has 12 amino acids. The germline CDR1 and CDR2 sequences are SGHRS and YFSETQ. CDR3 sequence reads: CASSPDYYEQYF. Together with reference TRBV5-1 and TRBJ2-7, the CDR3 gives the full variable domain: KAGVTQTPRYLIKTRGQQVTLSCSPISGHRSVSWYQQTPGQGLQFLFEYFSETQRNKGNFPGRFSGRQFSNSRSEMNVSTLELGDSALYLCASSPDYYEQYFGPGTRLTVT.

CDR3 protein: CASSTYNEQFF. The chain links TRBV19 to TRBJ2-1. This CDR3 has 11 residues. Germline-derived CDR1 and CDR2 are LNHDA and SQIVND (reference sequence).

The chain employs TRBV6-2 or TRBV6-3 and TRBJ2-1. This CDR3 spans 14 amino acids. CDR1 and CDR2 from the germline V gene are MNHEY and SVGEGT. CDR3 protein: CASGSELGFNEQFF.

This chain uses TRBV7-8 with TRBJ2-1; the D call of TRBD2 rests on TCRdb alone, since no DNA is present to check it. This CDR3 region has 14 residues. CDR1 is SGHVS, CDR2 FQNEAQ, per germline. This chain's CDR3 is CAGSLEARYNEQFF.

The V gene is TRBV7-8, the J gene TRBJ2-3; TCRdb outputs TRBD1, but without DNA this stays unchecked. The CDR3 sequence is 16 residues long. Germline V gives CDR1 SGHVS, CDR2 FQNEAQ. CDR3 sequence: CASSFRSGGFTDTQYF.